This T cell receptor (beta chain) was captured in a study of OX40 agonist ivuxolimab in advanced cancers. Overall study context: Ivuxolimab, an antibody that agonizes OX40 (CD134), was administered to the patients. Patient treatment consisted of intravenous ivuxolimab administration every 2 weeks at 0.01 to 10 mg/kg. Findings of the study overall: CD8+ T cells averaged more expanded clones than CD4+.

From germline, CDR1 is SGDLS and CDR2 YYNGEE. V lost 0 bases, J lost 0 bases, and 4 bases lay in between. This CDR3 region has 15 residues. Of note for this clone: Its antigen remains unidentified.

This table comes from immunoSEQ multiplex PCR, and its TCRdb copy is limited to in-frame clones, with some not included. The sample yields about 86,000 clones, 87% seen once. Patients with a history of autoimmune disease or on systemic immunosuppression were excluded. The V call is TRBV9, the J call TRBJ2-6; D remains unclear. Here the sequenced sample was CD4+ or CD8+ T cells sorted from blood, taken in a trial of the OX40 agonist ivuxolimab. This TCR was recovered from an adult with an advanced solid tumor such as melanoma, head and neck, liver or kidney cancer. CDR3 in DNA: TGTGCCAGCAGCGTAGGGGTCTCTGGGGCCAACGTCCTGACTTTC. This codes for CASSVGVSGANVLTF.